This TCR beta chain emerged from a study of OX40 agonist ivuxolimab in advanced cancers. TCRdb's table, derived via immunoSEQ multiplex PCR, lists solely in-frame clones and lacks some. Of 30,000 or so clones in the sample, roughly three quarters were seen once. The CDR3 covers 14 residues. Losses at the gene ends were 4 bases for V and 2 bases for J; bases not matched to a gene: 3. CDR1 is MNHEY and CDR2 is SVGAGI in the germline V gene. The sample consisted of CD4+ or CD8+ T cells sorted from blood, taken in a trial of the OX40 agonist ivuxolimab. This chain uses TRBV6-5 with TRBJ1-1; 8 nucleotides align to TRBD1. This receptor was obtained from an adult with an advanced solid tumor such as melanoma, head and neck, liver or kidney cancer. The CDR3 sequence: CASSSGQGNTEAFF. CDR3 bases: TGTGCCAGCAGTTCCGGACAGGGTAACACTGAAGCTTTCTTT.